These 27 T cell receptor beta chains were sequenced from one sample in a study of shared clonotypes between healthy human individuals. Clones were sequenced by immunoSEQ multiplex PCR, and TCRdb holds only the in-frame ones, with some missing. The table lists about 520,000 clones, more than 65% of them singletons, with roughly 13% in the top ten. Sequenced material: PBMCs. These receptors were obtained from a woman in her forties in good health. Some clones in this sample may be carry-over from other donors' samples.

On this clone itself: A read error is the likely source, as a far larger clone sits one nucleotide away. This chain links TRBV6-6 with TRBJ1-5; D remains unclear. The CDR3 runs to 14 residues. Germline V CDR1 and CDR2: MNHNY, SVGAGI (reference sequence). Trimming removed 11 bases from V and 1 base from J, with 15 bases in between. The CDR3 DNA reads TGTGCCGGCGTCGGCGCCTTGAGCAATCAGCCCCAGCATTTT. This sequence encodes CAGVGALSNQPQHF.

The chain combines TRBV4-3 with TRBJ1-2, with D tentatively TRBD1 (5 bases). The CDR3 has 13 residues. Looked up from germline, CDR1 is LGHNA and CDR2 is YSLEER. V was trimmed by 1 base and J by 11 bases, leaving 14 bases between them. The CDR3 sequence: CASSQVGDGEYTF. Written as DNA, the CDR3 is TGCGCCAGCAGCCAAGTGGGGGACGGAGAATACACCTTC.

V usage is TRBV18 and J usage is TRBJ2-7; TRBD2 matches at 7 bases. This CDR3 has 16 residues. Germline assignment: CDR1 KGHSH and CDR2 LQKENI. V lost 1 base to trimming and J lost 0 bases; unmatched junction nucleotides: 6. CDR3 in amino acids: CASSPLHRDYSYEQYF. The CDR3 nucleotides read TGTGCCAGCTCACCACTCCACCGGGACTACTCCTACGAGCAGTACTTC. The variable domain in full, with the rest retrieved from reference TRBV18 and TRBJ2-7, is NAGVMQNPRHLVRRRGQEARLRCSPMKGHSHVYWYRQLPEEGLKFMVYLQKENIIDESGMPKERFSAEFPKEGPSILRIQQVVRGDSAAYFCASSPLHRDYSYEQYFGPGTRLTVT.

Concerning this clone: A read error is the likely source, as a far larger clone sits one nucleotide away. The J gene is TRBJ2-1, the V gene TRBV28, with 11 bases lining up with TRBD2. The V gene end was trimmed by 0 bases and the J gene end by 6 bases; junction bases not matched to a gene: 4. Germline-derived CDR1 and CDR2 are MDHEN and SYDVKM. The CDR3 is 16 amino acids. In DNA, the CDR3 is TGTGCCAGCAGTTTATGGACTAGCGGGAATCGCAATGAGCAGTTCTTC. Translated: CASSLWTSGNRNEQFF.

This clone was seen only once. A read error is the likely source, as a far larger clone sits one nucleotide away. J is TRBJ1-1 and V is TRBV25-1, with 10 bases matching TRBD1. The CDR3 is 14 amino acids. V gave up 9 bases and J gave up 5 bases; unmatched junction bases: 9. CDR1 and CDR2 from the germline V gene are MGHDK and SYGVNS. The CDR3 DNA is TGTGCCAGTTCGACAGGGGGCGGGACGACTGAAGCTTTCTTT. Translated, it gives CASSTGGGTTEAFF. The whole variable domain, filled in from reference TRBV25-1 and TRBJ1-1, reads EADIYQTPRYLVIGTGKKITLECSQTMGHDKMYWYQQDPGMELHLIHYSYGVNSTEKGDLSSESTVSRIRTEHFPLTLESARPSHTSQYLCASSTGGGTTEAFFGQGTRLTVV.

With regard to this clone: At the DNA level, this CDR3 is encoded by other sequences in the same sample as well. The chain combines TRBV2 with TRBJ1-4; 8 bases line up with TRBD1. CDR1 and CDR2 from the germline V gene are SNHLY and FYNNEI. This CDR3 has 13 residues. The V segment lost 7 bases and the J segment 5 bases; nucleotides outside the gene matches: 3. CDR3 loop: CASTGTGNEKLFF. Written as DNA, the CDR3 is TGTGCCAGCACCGGGACAGGAAATGAAAAACTGTTTTTT. Supplemented by reference TRBV2 and TRBJ1-4, the full variable domain reads EPEVTQTPSHQVTQMGQEVILRCVPISNHLYFYWYRQILGQKVEFLVSFYNNEISEKSEIFDDQFSVERPDGSNFTLKIRSTKLEDSAMYFCASTGTGNEKLFFGSGTQLSVL.

The chain couples TRBV7-9 to TRBJ2-7, with D hard to call. V gave up 5 bases and J gave up 7 bases, with 18 bases separating them. Germline CDR1 is SEHNR and CDR2 is FQNEAQ (reference sequence). The CDR3 spans 14 residues. The CDR3: CASSDGRLSREQYF. CDR3 DNA sequence: TGTGCCAGCAGCGACGGTCGATTGAGTCGGGAGCAGTACTTC.

The chain uses TRBV5-4 and TRBJ1-5, with 7 bases matching TRBD1. The V segment lost 4 bases and the J segment 7 bases; nucleotides outside the gene matches: 5. The CDR3 covers 13 residues. Germline lookup yields CDR1 SGHNT and CDR2 YYREEE (reference sequence). The CDR3 nucleotides are TGTGCCAGCAGCCCAGACAGGGACCAGCCCCAGCATTTT. Translation: CASSPDRDQPQHF. Complete variable domain (other parts from reference TRBV5-4 and TRBJ1-5): ETGVTQSPTHLIKTRGQQVTLRCSSQSGHNTVSWYQQALGQGPQFIFQYYREEENGRGNFPPRFSGLQFPNYSSELNVNALELDDSALYLCASSPDRDQPQHFGDGTRLSIL.

The rearrangement uses TRBV7-3 and TRBJ1-2, with D uncertain. V lost 5 bases and J 6 bases, leaving 13 bases between the germline ends. In germline, CDR1 is SGHTA, CDR2 FQGTGA. This CDR3 comprises 13 residues. CDR3 sequence (DNA): TGTGCCAGCAGCCTAGCCGGAGGAGATGGCTACACCTTC. It yields the protein CASSLAGGDGYTF.

The V gene is TRBV2, the J gene TRBJ2-5, with TRBD2 identical over 10 bases. Germline loops: CDR1 SNHLY, CDR2 FYNNEI. This CDR3 is built from 13 residues. Trimming took 8 bases from V and 5 from J; bases not matched to a gene: 5. Here the CDR3 DNA reads TGTGCCAGCGGGGCTAGCGGGAGCGAGACCCAGTACTTC. This translates into CASGASGSETQYF. Supplemented by reference TRBV2 and TRBJ2-5, the full variable domain reads EPEVTQTPSHQVTQMGQEVILRCVPISNHLYFYWYRQILGQKVEFLVSFYNNEISEKSEIFDDQFSVERPDGSNFTLKIRSTKLEDSAMYFCASGASGSETQYFGPGTRLLVL.

This clone was detected many times. The genes are TRBV15 and TRBJ1-1; D not certain. Germline V CDR1 and CDR2: LNHNV, YYDKDF (reference sequence). There are 15 residues in the CDR3. The V end lost 0 bases, the J end lost 5 bases, and 13 bases lay between the germline ends. The CDR3, as DNA: TGTGCCACCAGCAGAGATGGTCGGGCAGGTACTGAAGCTTTCTTT. Amino acid sequence: CATSRDGRAGTEAFF.

The table lists this clone with a few counts. The chain carries TRBV27 and TRBJ2-5; TRBD2 aligns across 13 bases. The CDR3 has 17 amino acids. V gave up 4 bases and J gave up 6 bases; unmatched junction bases: 11. Germline V gene sequence: CDR1 MNHEY, CDR2 SMNVEV (reference sequence). DNA for the CDR3: TGTGCCAGCAGTTCCCTGACTAGCGGGAGGCGGACAAAGACCCAGTACTTC. Encoded protein: CASSSLTSGRRTKTQYF.

This chain connects TRBV2 to TRBJ1-1, with a weak D call TRBD1 (5 bases). The V end was cut by 6 bases, the J end by 0 bases, with 11 bases between. Germline CDR1 is SNHLY and CDR2 is FYNNEI. The CDR3 consists of 14 residues. Here the CDR3 DNA reads TGTGCCAGCAGACCGGGACGGTTGAACACTGAAGCTTTCTTT. It translates to CASRPGRLNTEAFF.

This sequence joins TRBV7-9 and TRBJ2-7, with 10 bases that match TRBD2. The CDR3 spans 16 residues. CDR1 SEHNR and CDR2 FQNEAQ come from the germline V gene (reference sequence). V lost 2 bases to trimming and J lost 7 bases; unmatched junction nucleotides: 11. DNA of the CDR3: TGTGCCAGCAGCTTATCTAGCGGGAGACCCCCCGGGGAGCAGTACTTC. Translating gives CASSLSSGRPPGEQYF.

As concerns this clone: This sample includes further DNA sequences coding for the same CDR3. This chain uses TRBV21-1 with TRBJ2-7. TRBV21-1 is marked as a pseudogene. This CDR3 contains 11 residues. DNA for the CDR3: TGTGCCAGCAGCAAAGCCTACGAGCAGTACTTC. Amino acids: CASSKAYEQYF.

The rearrangement uses TRBV28 and TRBJ2-5; 8 bases agree with TRBD1. This CDR3 spans 15 amino acids. The V gene's germline CDR1 is MDHEN and CDR2 SYDVKM. Trimming at V came to 3 bases and at J to 1 base, leaving 4 bases not matched to a gene. The CDR3 spells CASSFGGQGQETQYF. CDR3 DNA: TGTGCCAGCAGTTTTGGAGGACAGGGCCAAGAGACCCAGTACTTC.

V and J are TRBV27 and TRBJ2-3; D is perhaps TRBD2 (5 bases). CDR1 and CDR2 from the germline V gene are MNHEY and SMNVEV (reference sequence). V dropped 3 bases and J dropped 9 bases, with 19 bases sitting between them. The CDR3 runs to 15 residues. This CDR3 reads CASSFNNQVGETQYF. The CDR3 DNA reads as TGTGCCAGCAGTTTTAATAACCAGGTGGGAGAGACGCAGTATTTT.

This chain connects TRBV7-3 to TRBJ2-1; 12 nucleotides agree with TRBD2. Germline-derived CDR1 and CDR2 are SGHTA and FQGTGA. The CDR3 totals 15 residues. V trimming: 0 bases; J trimming: 9 bases; junction bases outside the gene matches: 3. In nucleotides, the CDR3 is TGTGCCAGCAGCTTAACACTAGCGGGAGGTGGTGAGCAGTTCTTC. Its protein product is CASSLTLAGGGEQFF.

Points on this clone: A read error is likely here: a far larger clone is one base away. The CDR3 reads CAWSSGTSDGDEQFF. The CDR3 DNA is TGTGCCTGGAGTTCCGGGACTAGCGATGGCGATGAGCAGTTCTTC. The chain employs TRBV30 and TRBJ2-1; 10 nucleotides agree with TRBD2. From germline, CDR1 is GTSNPN and CDR2 SVGIG (reference sequence). Losses at the gene ends were 2 bases for V and 8 bases for J; bases not matched to a gene: 9. This CDR3 is 15 amino acids long.

The chain uses TRBV30 and TRBJ2-3; D not resolved. V was shortened by 3 bases and J by 2 bases, with 18 bases between the two germline ends. The germline V gene has CDR1 GTSNPN and CDR2 SVGIG (reference sequence). This CDR3 is 16 amino acids long. The CDR3 coding sequence is TGTGCCTGGAGAATCCGTTCGGACCCCAACACAGATACGCAGTATTTT. Translating it yields CAWRIRSDPNTDTQYF.

This clone was observed once. The chain has TRBV4-2 and TRBJ1-1; no clear D gene. The V end lost 3 bases, the J end lost 6 bases, and 17 bases lay between the germline ends. Germline V gene sequence: CDR1 LGHNA, CDR2 YNFKEQ. The CDR3 contains 15 residues. CDR3 bases: TGTGCCAGCAGCCAGACGACTTTAACGAATGCTGAAGCTTTCTTT. This gives the protein CASSQTTLTNAEAFF.

Concerning this clone: A far larger clone is one base from this, pointing to a likely read error. Since no conserved phenylalanine or tryptophan closes the CDR3, a read error is the likely cause. No DNA is shown, since the ends of the CDR3 on it are uncertain; the CDR3 is the one TCRdb lists. J is TRBJ1-2 and V is TRBV6-1. The germline V gene encodes CDR1 MNHNS and CDR2 SASEGT. The CDR3 is 12 residues long, counting both termini. The CDR3 loop is CASSEARRVFLL.

V gene TRBV6-1 combines with J gene TRBJ2-7; D perhaps matches TRBD1 (6 bases). This CDR3 is 14 amino acids long. Trimming cost V 8 bases and J 3 bases, with 17 bases left between them. Germline V gene lookup returns CDR1 MNHNS and CDR2 SASEGT. CDR3 loop: CASQPQGHDYEQYF. The CDR3 DNA reads as TGTGCCAGCCAACCCCAGGGGCACGACTACGAGCAGTACTTC.

This clone turned up a few times. The rearrangement links TRBV5-1 to TRBJ1-4; TRBD1 matches 7 bases. This CDR3 comprises 15 residues. J was trimmed by 8 bases and V by 5 bases; bases with no gene match: 12. Germline-derived CDR1 and CDR2 are SGHRS and YFSETQ. The CDR3 loop is CASSSDRDAGEKLFF. In nucleotides, the CDR3 is TGCGCCAGCAGTTCAGACAGGGACGCAGGAGAAAAACTGTTTTTT.

This rearrangement joins TRBV19 to TRBJ1-4; the D gene is possibly TRBD1 (5 bases). The CDR3 length is 16 residues. Per the germline V gene, CDR1 is LNHDA and CDR2 is SQIVND (reference sequence). Between the trimmed V and J ends, which lost 3 bases and 5 bases, there was a span of 16 bases. The CDR3 sequence is CASSMNRRFRNEKLFF. The CDR3 region has the DNA TGTGCCAGTAGTATGAACAGGAGATTTCGGAATGAAAAACTGTTTTTT.

In its sample, this clone was seen many times. The chain uses TRBV19 and TRBJ2-2, with D uncertain. The germline V gene has CDR1 LNHDA and CDR2 SQIVND (reference sequence). With 4 bases removed from V and 5 bases from J, the gap between germline ends came to 11 bases. The CDR3 has 14 amino acids. The CDR3 is CASSNQVPTGELFF. The CDR3 DNA reads as TGTGCCAGTAGTAATCAGGTGCCAACCGGGGAGCTGTTTTTT.

On this clone itself: The sample holds other DNA sequences that translate to the same CDR3. V and J are TRBV18 and TRBJ1-1; D uncertain. The CDR3 runs to 13 residues. Between the trimmed V and J ends, which lost 4 bases and 1 base, there was a span of 7 bases. Germline V gene lookup returns CDR1 KGHSH and CDR2 LQKENI. The CDR3: CASSRDGNTEAFF. CDR3 sequence (DNA): TGTGCCAGCTCACGCGACGGGAACACTGAAGCTTTCTTT. Full variable domain (missing parts from reference TRBV18 and TRBJ1-1): NAGVMQNPRHLVRRRGQEARLRCSPMKGHSHVYWYRQLPEEGLKFMVYLQKENIIDESGMPKERFSAEFPKEGPSILRIQQVVRGDSAAYFCASSRDGNTEAFFGQGTRLTVV.